These T cell receptor beta chains were read from a single sample in a study of Ad26.COV2.S vaccination and SARS-CoV-2 variants. Measured with immunoSEQ multiplex PCR; TCRdb has only the in-frame clones, and not every one. The sample has hundreds of thousands of clones, under 95% seen once. Sequences were derived from peripheral blood, sampled after recovery from COVID-19. These receptors were taken from a human donor who had recovered from COVID-19. Each CDR3 is given with its conserved first and last residue. A D gene is named only where the DNA matches it firmly. Expanded clones get a size class; other rows say once, few or many, or leave the size out.

j_call	d_call	clone_size	v_call	cdr3_nt	cdr3_aa
TRBJ1-2	.	.	TRBV12-3/TRBV12-4	TGTGCCAGCAGTGGGAACAGGCCTGGCGGCTACACCTTC	CASSGNRPGGYTF
TRBJ1-1	.	few	TRBV9	TGTGCCAGCAGCGTAGGCACGGGTAGTAACACTGAAGCTTTCTTT	CASSVGTGSNTEAFF
TRBJ1-1	.	.	TRBV25-1	TGTGCCAGCAGTGGCGGGGCGATTGAAGCTTTCTTT	CASSGGAIEAFF
TRBJ1-5	.	.	TRBV6-6	TGTGCCAGCAGGACAGACAATCAGCCCCAGCATTTT	CASRTDNQPQHF
TRBJ2-1	.	once	TRBV9	TGTGCCAGCAGCGTAGTCGCTACATACAATGAGCAGTTCTTC	CASSVVATYNEQFF
TRBJ1-1	TRBD1	.	TRBV29-1	TGCAGCGTGGGGGGGACAGGACTGAACACTGAAGCTTTCTTT	CSVGGTGLNTEAFF
TRBJ2-7	.	.	TRBV24-1	TGTGCCACCAGTGAAGAGGACTTCTCCTACGAGCAGTACTTC	CATSEEDFSYEQYF
TRBJ2-4	.	.	TRBV7-2	TGTGCCAGCAGCTTAGGGCCAGGTTTTTCAAACATTCAGTACTTC	CASSLGPGFSNIQYF
TRBJ2-7	TRBD1	.	TRBV18	TGTGCCAGCTCACCACCAATTTCACAGGGGTTCTACGAGCAGTACTTC	CASSPPISQGFYEQYF
TRBJ2-1	TRBD1	.	TRBV4-3	TGCGCCAGCAGCCAAGATCAGGGGGAACGGTACAATGAGCAGTTCTTC	CASSQDQGERYNEQFF
TRBJ1-6	.	.	TRBV6-5	TGTGCCAGCAGTTACCTTGGGGCCACTTCACCCCTCCACTTT	CASSYLGATSPLHF
TRBJ2-7	.	.	TRBV18	TGTGCCAGCTCACCACCTGGGGCATCAACGTGGGAGCAGTACTTC	CASSPPGASTWEQYF
TRBJ1-1	.	.	TRBV10-3	TGTGCCACCACCCCCCGGGGGAACACTGAAGCTTTCTTT	CATTPRGNTEAFF
TRBJ2-7	.	once	TRBV13	TGTGCCAGCAGCCCGGGGACTTCCTACGAGCAGTACTTC	CASSPGTSYEQYF
TRBJ1-3	.	.	TRBV6-5	TGTGCCAGCAGTTACACCCAGACAAGCGGAAACACCATATATTTT	CASSYTQTSGNTIYF
TRBJ2-7	TRBD1	.	TRBV19	TGTGCCAGTAGTACGACAGGGACCTACGAGCAGTACTTC	CASSTTGTYEQYF
TRBJ1-2	.	.	TRBV5-8	TGTGCCAGCAGCTTGCGGCAGACATACTATGGCTACACCTTC	CASSLRQTYYGYTF
TRBJ2-5	.	.	TRBV21-1	TGTGCCAGCAGCTATTCTAAACGTGTCAGGGAGACCCAGTACTTC	CASSYSKRVRETQYF
TRBJ2-1	.	once	TRBV5-6	TGTGCCAGCAGCCCCCTACCGAGCTCCTACAATGAGCAGTTCTTC	CASSPLPSSYNEQFF
TRBJ2-1	.	.	TRBV7-9	TGTGCCAGCAGCTTGGGTAATGAGCAGTTCTTC	CASSLGNEQFF
TRBJ2-3	TRBD2	.	TRBV6-2/TRBV6-3	TGTGCCAGCAGTTACGCGGGGGTCACAGATACGCAGTATTTT	CASSYAGVTDTQYF
TRBJ2-3	.	.	TRBV5-5	TGTGCCAGCAGCTTGGACGGTGACAGCGGAAGCACAGATACGCAGTATTTT	CASSLDGDSGSTDTQYF
TRBJ1-1	TRBD1	.	TRBV5-1	TGCGCCAGCAGCTCGGGATTGACAGGGGGCAGAACTGAAGCTTTCTTT	CASSSGLTGGRTEAFF
TRBJ1-6	.	.	TRBV9	TGTGCCAGCAGCGTATCTGAGGGGAATAATTCACCCCTCCACTTT	CASSVSEGNNSPLHF
TRBJ1-1	.	.	TRBV19	TGTGCCAGTAGTATAGCGGACAGAAGGACTGAAGCTTTCTTT	CASSIADRRTEAFF
TRBJ1-1	.	once	TRBV5-1	TGCGCCAGCAGCTTGTTTGGTCCGACAGAATCTGAAGCTTTCTTT	CASSLFGPTESEAFF
TRBJ1-2	.	.	TRBV5-5	TGTGCCAGCAGCTTCCGGACTGATTCCCCCTATGGCTACACCTTC	CASSFRTDSPYGYTF
TRBJ1-2	.	few	TRBV6-5	TGTGCCAGCAGTTACTCGAGCAGGCCCCCTATTAAGACCTTC	CASSYSSRPPIKTF
TRBJ2-7	TRBD2	.	TRBV7-8	TGTGCCAGCAGCTTCCAGGGCGGGGGGGCCTACGAGCAGTACTTC	CASSFQGGGAYEQYF
TRBJ2-2	.	.	TRBV12-3/TRBV12-4	TGTGCCAGCAGTTCGAATTTAGCCGGGGAGCTGTTTTTT	CASSSNLAGELFF
TRBJ1-6	TRBD1	.	TRBV7-6	TGTGCCAGCAGCTACGGGACAGACAATTCACCCCTCCACTTT	CASSYGTDNSPLHF
TRBJ1-2	.	.	TRBV6-5	TGTGCCAGCAGACTACAGGGACCGGATGGCTACACCTTC	CASRLQGPDGYTF
TRBJ2-3	TRBD1	.	TRBV7-8	TGTGCCAGCAGCTTAGGACCCACAGGGGTAGATACGCAGTATTTT	CASSLGPTGVDTQYF
TRBJ1-5	.	.	TRBV11-2	TGTGCCAGCAGCTTAGGAGCCCTCGTGGATCAGCCCCAGCATTTT	CASSLGALVDQPQHF
TRBJ2-3	TRBD1	.	TRBV18	TGTGCCAGCTCACCTTTGCGACAGGGGGCAAGCACAGATACGCAGTATTTT	CASSPLRQGASTDTQYF
TRBJ2-7	TRBD1	.	TRBV11-2	TGTGCCAGCAGCTTATACGCCTCCGGACAGGGGTACGAGCAGTACTTC	CASSLYASGQGYEQYF
TRBJ2-2	TRBD2	.	TRBV5-1	TGCGCCAGCAGCTTGGATCTAGCGGGGGGGAACACCGGGGAGCTGTTTTTT	CASSLDLAGGNTGELFF
TRBJ2-3	.	.	TRBV11-2	TGTGCCAGCAGCTTAAGGCAGGGAATAGATACGCAGTATTTT	CASSLRQGIDTQYF
TRBJ2-1	.	.	TRBV5-1	TGCGCCAGCAGCTTGGCAGGGGCGAGCTCCTACAATGAGCAGTTCTTC	CASSLAGASSYNEQFF
TRBJ2-2	.	.	TRBV13	TGTGCCAGCAGCTTAAGTCCCGACTCGAACACCGGGGAGCTGTTTTTT	CASSLSPDSNTGELFF
TRBJ2-2	TRBD1	.	TRBV5-6	TGTGCCAGCAGCGGGGACCCCGGACAGGGTAGAACCGGGGAGCTGTTTTTT	CASSGDPGQGRTGELFF
TRBJ1-5	.	once	TRBV9	TGTGCCAGCAGCCCGAGCGGATTGGTCCGGGGTCAGCCCCAGCATTTT	CASSPSGLVRGQPQHF
TRBJ2-5	.	.	TRBV7-7	TGTGCCAGCAGCTTAGGAGGGATAGGGGGCCAAGAGACCCAGTACTTC	CASSLGGIGGQETQYF